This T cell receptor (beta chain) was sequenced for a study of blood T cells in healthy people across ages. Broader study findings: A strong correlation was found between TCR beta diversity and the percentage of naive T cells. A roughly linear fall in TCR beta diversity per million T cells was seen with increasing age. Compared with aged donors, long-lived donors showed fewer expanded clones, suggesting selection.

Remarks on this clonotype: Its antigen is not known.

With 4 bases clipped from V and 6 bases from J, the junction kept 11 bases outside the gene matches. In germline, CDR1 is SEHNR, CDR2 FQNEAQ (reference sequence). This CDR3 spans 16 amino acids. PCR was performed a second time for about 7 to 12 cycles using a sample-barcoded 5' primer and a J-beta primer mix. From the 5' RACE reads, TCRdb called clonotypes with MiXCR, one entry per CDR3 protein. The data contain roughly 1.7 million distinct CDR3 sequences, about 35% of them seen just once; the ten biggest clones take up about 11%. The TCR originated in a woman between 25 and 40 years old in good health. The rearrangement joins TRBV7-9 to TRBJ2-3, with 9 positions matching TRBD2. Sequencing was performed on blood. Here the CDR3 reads CASSSGSLAGPDTQYF. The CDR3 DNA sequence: TGTGCCAGCAGCTCCGGGTCCCTAGCGGGGCCGGATACGCAGTATTTT.